This TCR beta chain was retrieved from a study of tumor-infiltrating lymphocytes in primary liver carcinoma. Study-wide context: The tumors ranged from about 4 to 11 cm across and fell within stage T1-T3 N0M0.

The CDR3 runs to 15 residues. From germline, CDR1 is SGHAT and CDR2 FQNNGV. With a constant-region primer, TCR beta cDNA was made from 450 to 550 ng of total RNA. TCR beta libraries came from three nested multiplex PCR rounds using slightly modified ARM-PCR. The two initial PCR rounds, roughly 9 cycles each, used TRBV1-TRBV30 forward and C-beta reverse primers. TCRdb called the multiplex PCR reads again in MiXCR, with one record for every CDR3 protein. The data contain about 320,000 distinct CDR3 sequences, nearly 60% of them seen just once; the ten biggest clones take up more than 15%. Unsorted whole blood supplied the RNA, and germline DNA was extracted too.

This sequence was found in a woman aged 25 to 39 with primary liver carcinoma and hepatitis B virus infection. Sample: peripheral blood. The V and J genes are TRBV11-2 and TRBJ2-1; 9 bases are shared with TRBD1. The J call could be wrong; TRBJ2-7 is a better fit for the DNA end. CDR3 protein: CASSLETGGISRQYF. DNA for the CDR3: TGTGCCAGCAGCTTAGAGACAGGGGGTATAAGCAGGCAGTACTTC.